These T cell receptor beta chains were read from a single sample in a study of T cell repertoires in cytomegalovirus infection. The antigens for these receptors are not known. TCRdb called the reads again in MiXCR, with one record for every CDR3 protein. Seen here are hundreds of thousands of distinct CDR3 sequences, roughly 36% observed once, and the top ten hold 15% to 20%. Specimen: cultured PBMCs, collected from culture after CMV antigen stimulation. These receptors all stem from a human donor in good health (CMV status not recorded). Some clones in this sample may be carry-over from other donors' samples. Both conserved end residues are part of each CDR3. The D gene is left open where the match is weak. Clone size is stated in some rows and not others, as once, few, many or a class when expanded.

TRBD1	TRBV4-3	TRBJ1-4	-	CASSLIVTGTTNEKLFF
-	TRBV23-1	TRBJ1-5	-	CASPSVYSNQPQHF
TRBD1	TRBV5-4	TRBJ1-3	-	CASSLGQPRSGNTIYF
TRBD2	TRBV7-2	TRBJ2-3	many	CASRNSGSNEQYF
-	TRBV7-2	TRBJ2-6	many	CASSSTPGVGANVLTF
-	TRBV2	TRBJ1-6	-	CASSEFPAFPLHF
-	TRBV7-2	TRBJ1-1	once	CASSFGAPSERAFF
-	TRBV12-3/TRBV12-4	TRBJ1-1	-	CASKNREGTEAFF
-	TRBV5-1	TRBJ1-4	-	CASSLDRPATNEKLFF
TRBD2	TRBV20-1	TRBJ2-5	-	CSALTLESGGAGETQYF
-	TRBV12-5	TRBJ1-1	-	CASGSHLGTEAFF
TRBD2	TRBV7-9	TRBJ2-3	-	CASSYRTSGLDTQYF
TRBD2	TRBV2	TRBJ2-7	-	CASSPSGSLTYEQYF
-	TRBV18	TRBJ2-7	-	CASSPVSFREQYF
-	TRBV19	TRBJ2-7	-	CASLLRSSYEQYF
-	TRBV7-2	TRBJ1-2	many	CASSEARHYGYTF
-	TRBV6-2/TRBV6-3	TRBJ2-5	-	CASRGRTQETQYF
TRBD2	TRBV4-2	TRBJ2-5	-	CASSRYPGTSGGAQETQYF
-	TRBV20-1	TRBJ2-7	-	CSALVGGPSSYEQYF
TRBD1	TRBV12-3/TRBV12-4	TRBJ1-3	few	CASLNRGGNTIYF
-	TRBV29-1	TRBJ1-4	-	CSVGNRSPPVKLFF
TRBD2	TRBV7-9	TRBJ2-7	-	CASSLGGTKSYEQYF
TRBD2	TRBV6-5	TRBJ2-3	-	CATTLAESTDTQYF
-	TRBV7-2	TRBJ2-7	few	CASSLSTHSYEQYF
TRBD2	TRBV20-1	TRBJ2-1	-	CSARRAGGPSFSYNEQFF
-	TRBV5-1	TRBJ2-2	-	CASRLDYNTGELFF
TRBD1	TRBV6-6	TRBJ2-5	-	CASSYDRGREYF
TRBD1	TRBV27	TRBJ2-7	once	CASSPTGTGDEQYF
-	TRBV7-2	TRBJ2-3	many	CASSFRGPTDTQYF
-	TRBV7-8	TRBJ1-2	few	CASSLARQREPTF
-	TRBV18	TRBJ2-1	-	CASTRAQAGNEQFF
-	TRBV3-1	TRBJ1-1	-	CASSQGPATEAFF
-	TRBV20-1	TRBJ1-5	few	CSARDPRNQPQHF
-	TRBV7-2	TRBJ1-1	-	CASSLDNRLPEAFF
TRBD1	TRBV2	TRBJ1-4	few	CASKAGQGSEKLFF
-	TRBV12-3/TRBV12-4	TRBJ2-7	many	CASSLSPGTLPLEQYF
TRBD1	TRBV28	TRBJ2-3	-	CASSFDRDRDITDTQYF
TRBD2	TRBV7-7	TRBJ2-7	many	CASSLAWPSGRRSSEQYF
-	TRBV20-1	TRBJ2-1	few	CSARDLSGGGTYNEQFF
-	TRBV6-1	TRBJ1-4	few	CASSEAWTEANEKLFF
TRBD1	TRBV27	TRBJ2-4	-	CASTPGDRKNIQYF
TRBD2	TRBV12-3/TRBV12-4	TRBJ2-1	few	CASSFVTSEGEQFF
-	TRBV20-1	TRBJ2-7	-	CSARDKRTRIYEQYF
-	TRBV29-1	TRBJ2-7	-	CSAGRGTPYEQYF
TRBD1	TRBV7-2	TRBJ1-2	many	CASSLDGTAYGYTF
-	TRBV12-3/TRBV12-4	TRBJ2-7	-	CASSWWQGRNEQYF